Listed here are 19 T cell receptor beta chains from one sample, sequenced in a study of blood T cell repertoires in COVID-19. The repertoire was sequenced with immunoSEQ multiplex PCR; TCRdb's copy has only in-frame clones and lacks some. Of under 120,000 clones in the sample, roughly 81% were seen once. Material for sequencing was peripheral blood. These receptors all come from a human donor in a cohort sampled during active COVID-19.

This clone appeared a single time. This chain joins TRBV28 and TRBJ2-4; TRBD1 agrees at 8 bases. Looked up from germline, CDR1 is MDHEN and CDR2 is SYDVKM. Trimming at V came to 4 bases and at J to 5 bases, leaving 10 bases not matched to a gene. The length of the CDR3 is 16 residues. The CDR3 here is CASSSSGQGVQNIQYF. CDR3 nucleotides: TGTGCCAGCAGTTCCTCAGGACAGGGAGTCCAAAACATTCAGTACTTC.

This clone was counted a single time. The chain joins TRBV10-3 to TRBJ1-5; 10 bases are shared with TRBD1. This CDR3 is built from 15 residues. Losses at the gene ends were 4 bases for V and 2 bases for J; bases not matched to a gene: 2. The germline gives CDR1 ENHRY, CDR2 SYGVKD. The CDR3: CAISAGTGGNQPQHF. CDR3 nucleotide sequence: TGTGCCATCAGTGCCGGGACAGGGGGCAATCAGCCCCAGCATTTT.

V is TRBV19 and J is TRBJ1-1, with TRBD1 matching 8 bases. V dropped 3 bases and J dropped 4; count of bases not matched to a gene: 10. The CDR3 length is 16 residues. Germline assignment: CDR1 LNHDA and CDR2 SQIVND (reference sequence). The CDR3 spells CASSIARGLFSTEAFF. CDR3 nucleotide sequence: TGTGCCAGTAGTATCGCCAGGGGGCTCTTTAGCACTGAAGCTTTCTTT.

The V and J genes are TRBV20-1 and TRBJ1-1; no clear D gene. In germline, CDR1 is DFQATT, CDR2 SNEGSKA (reference sequence). The CDR3 has 12 residues. V was shortened by 3 bases and J by 6 bases, with 11 bases between the two germline ends. CDR3 sequence reads: CSASKGASEAFF. The CDR3 DNA reads as TGCAGTGCTAGTAAGGGAGCGTCTGAAGCTTTCTTT.

This clone was seen more than once but under ten times. The rearrangement uses TRBV27 and TRBJ1-5; D is possibly TRBD1 (5 bases). Trimming took off 3 bases at V and 7 bases at J, with 13 bases between the two ends. The CDR3 has 14 residues. Germline CDR1 MNHEY, CDR2 SMNVEV (reference sequence). CDR3 loop: CASSFSGLEQPQHF. For the CDR3, the DNA is TGTGCCAGCAGTTTTTCAGGGTTGGAGCAGCCCCAGCATTTT.

This clone was seen a few times. The J gene is TRBJ2-7, the V gene TRBV6-5, with TRBD1 identical over 9 bases. Unmatched junction bases numbered 6, after V lost 6 bases and J lost 0 bases. The V gene's germline CDR1 is MNHEY and CDR2 SVGAGI. The CDR3 is made up of 15 amino acids. This chain's CDR3 is CASRAGQGSSYEQYF. CDR3 DNA: TGTGCCAGCAGAGCTGGACAGGGGAGCTCCTACGAGCAGTACTTC.

This chain connects TRBV10-3 to TRBJ2-7, with 7 positions matching TRBD1. Germline CDR1 is ENHRY and CDR2 is SYGVKD. The V segment lost 3 bases and the J segment 0 bases; nucleotides outside the gene matches: 5. The length of the CDR3 is 15 residues. The DNA for the CDR3 is TGTGCCATCAGTGACCCGGGACAGAGCTCCTACGAGCAGTACTTC. Translated, it gives CAISDPGQSSYEQYF.

The rearrangement uses TRBV18 and TRBJ2-5; TRBD2 is a possible D gene (6 bases). V was trimmed by 2 bases and J by 4 bases, leaving 11 bases between them. This CDR3 has 14 residues. Germline CDR1 and CDR2: KGHSH and LQKENI. The DNA for the CDR3 is TGTGCCAGCTCACCAGGGGAGGTTAGAGAGACCCAGTACTTC. It is translated as CASSPGEVRETQYF.

V gene TRBV7-9 combines with J gene TRBJ1-1; tentatively, D is TRBD1 (6 bases). Looked up from germline, CDR1 is SEHNR and CDR2 is FQNEAQ (reference sequence). Trimming removed 5 bases at V and 4 bases at J, with 14 bases between. The length of the CDR3 is 14 residues. The CDR3 loop is CASSLAGASTEAFF. CDR3 nucleotides: TGTGCCAGCAGCCTGGCGGGGGCGAGCACTGAAGCTTTCTTT.

This chain links TRBV7-9 with TRBJ1-1; 8 nucleotides agree with TRBD1. Germline V lookup: CDR1 SEHNR, CDR2 FQNEAQ (reference sequence). This CDR3 is built from 14 residues. Losses at the gene ends were 0 bases for V and 7 bases for J; bases not matched to a gene: 4. Written as DNA, the CDR3 is TGTGCCAGCAGCTTAGCGGCCGGACAGGGTGAAGCTTTCTTT. Protein: CASSLAAGQGEAFF.

This rearrangement joins TRBV5-1 to TRBJ2-5, with D perhaps TRBD2 (6 bases). Looked up from germline, CDR1 is SGHRS and CDR2 is YFSETQ. The ends were cut back, 6 bases at V and 4 bases at J, with 13 bases in the middle. This CDR3 has 13 amino acids. The CDR3 DNA is TGCGCCAGCAATTGGAGGGGTGGAGAGACCCAGTACTTC. This codes for CASNWRGGETQYF.

This chain connects TRBV5-1 to TRBJ2-7, with TRBD2 matching 13 bases. The CDR3 runs to 15 residues. J lost 2 bases, V lost 4 bases, and 3 bases had no gene match. Germline lookup yields CDR1 SGHRS and CDR2 YFSETQ. CDR3 amino acids: CASSPGLAGPYEQYF. DNA of the CDR3: TGCGCCAGCAGCCCGGGACTAGCGGGGCCCTACGAGCAGTACTTC.

CDR3 protein: CASSLGQFIKTEAFF. CDR3 nucleotide sequence: TGTGCCAGCAGCTTGGGCCAGTTCATTAAGACTGAAGCTTTCTTT. J is TRBJ1-1 and V is TRBV5-6; D is undetermined. Germline assignment: CDR1 SGHDT and CDR2 YYEEEE. CDR3 length: 15 amino acids. The V and J ends lost 0 bases and 5 bases respectively, with 14 bases between them.

The chain combines TRBV2 with TRBJ2-2; no reliable D call. The CDR3 length is 11 residues. The V end lost 9 bases, the J end lost 6 bases, and 8 bases lay between the germline ends. In germline, CDR1 is SNHLY, CDR2 FYNNEI. The CDR3 region has the DNA TGTGCCAGTGAGTTCCCCGGGGAGCTGTTTTTT. Residues: CASEFPGELFF.

The chain uses TRBV24-1 and TRBJ2-1, with 7 bases aligning to TRBD2. Germline values: CDR1 KGHDR, CDR2 SFDVKD. V was clipped by 7 bases and J by 9 bases; unmatched bases: 14. The CDR3 has 15 amino acids. The chain's CDR3 is CATRTGTNLQFEQFF. CDR3 bases: TGTGCCACCAGGACCGGGACTAATCTACAATTTGAGCAGTTCTTC.

The chain uses TRBV6-2 or TRBV6-3 and TRBJ2-7; TRBD1 matches 9 bases. V gave up 6 bases and J gave up 5 bases; unmatched junction bases: 8. CDR3 length: 14 amino acids. Germline-derived CDR1 and CDR2 are MNHEY and SVGEGT. The CDR3 coding sequence is TGTGCCAGCAGCGCTGGGACAGGGAGCCACGAGCAGTACTTC. Encoded protein: CASSAGTGSHEQYF.

V and J are TRBV4-1 and TRBJ1-3; 7 nucleotides align to TRBD1. This CDR3 region has 18 residues. The trim removed 0 bases at V and 4 bases at J, leaving 12 bases unmatched. Germline V gene data show CDR1 as MGHRA and CDR2 as YSYEKL. CDR3 DNA sequence: TGCGCCAGCAGCCAAGATATGACGAGACAGGGTACCGGAAACACCATATATTTT. Translating it yields CASSQDMTRQGTGNTIYF.

The chain links TRBV24-1 to TRBJ1-5; D is ambiguous. Germline CDR1 and CDR2: KGHDR and SFDVKD. This CDR3 is built from 16 residues. Deletions cut 3 bases from V and 4 bases from J, with 15 bases between. The CDR3 sequence is CATSDNKGAKNQPQHF. The CDR3 DNA follows: TGTGCCACCAGTGATAACAAGGGAGCTAAAAATCAGCCCCAGCATTTT.

This clone was counted a few times. The rearrangement links TRBV7-2 to TRBJ2-5, with TRBD1 matching 7 bases. Germline CDR1 is SGHTA and CDR2 is FQGNSA. The CDR3 covers 13 residues. V shed 7 bases and J 5 bases; nucleotides not matched to a gene: 7. CDR3 coding DNA: TGTGCCAGCACGATCAACAGGGGCGAGACCCAGTACTTC. As protein: CASTINRGETQYF. Looking up the rest from reference TRBV7-2 and TRBJ2-5 gives the full variable domain: GAGVSQSPSNKVTEKGKDVELRCDPISGHTALYWYRQSLGQGLEFLIYFQGNSAPDKSGLPSDRFSAERTGGSVSTLTIQRTQQEDSAVYLCASTINRGETQYFGPGTRLLVL.